The 25 T cell receptor beta chains reported below all come from one sample, sequenced in a study of cytomegalovirus exposure and HLA in healthy donors. Researchers ran the PCR with 60 Vbeta and 13 Jbeta primers. Profiling relied on immunoSEQ multiplex PCR, and the TCRdb table lists in-frame clones only, not all of them. The table includes 100,000 or so clones, nearly 85% detected once. Sequenced: PBMCs. These receptor sequences come from a man younger than 35 in good health and CMV-seronegative.

The chain combines TRBV15 with TRBJ2-1, with a possible D match to TRBD2 (5 bases). V gave up 5 bases and J gave up 3 bases, with 14 bases separating them. The CDR3 contains 15 residues. Germline V lookup: CDR1 LNHNV, CDR2 YYDKDF (reference sequence). Here the CDR3 reads CATSARSRGYNEQFF. The CDR3 coding sequence is TGTGCCACCAGCGCGAGATCTCGGGGCTACAATGAGCAGTTCTTC. Looking up the rest from reference TRBV15 and TRBJ2-1 gives the full variable domain: DAMVIQNPRYQVTQFGKPVTLSCSQTLNHNVMYWYQQKSSQAPKLLFHYYDKDFNNEADTPDNFQSRRPNTSFCFLDIRSPGLGDTAMYLCATSARSRGYNEQFFGPGTRLTVL.

The chain links TRBV7-9 to TRBJ2-7, with 7 bases lining up with TRBD2. The junction had 13 bases not matched to a gene; V was cut back by 8 bases and J by 0 bases. Germline assignment: CDR1 SEHNR and CDR2 FQNEAQ (reference sequence). The CDR3 runs to 16 residues. This chain's CDR3 is CASELAEGRSSYEQYF. CDR3 coding DNA: TGTGCCAGCGAGCTAGCGGAGGGTCGCAGCTCCTACGAGCAGTACTTC.

The genes are TRBV4-2 and TRBJ2-1, with 13 bases matching TRBD2. Germline V CDR1 and CDR2: LGHNA, YNFKEQ. With 0 bases clipped from V and 6 bases from J, the junction kept 11 bases outside the gene matches. This CDR3 contains 19 residues. The CDR3 DNA reads TGTGCCAGCAGCCAAGAATGGGGTGGACTAGCGGGAGAAGGCAATGAGCAGTTCTTC. It yields the protein CASSQEWGGLAGEGNEQFF.

V gene TRBV14 combines with J gene TRBJ2-7, with D hard to call. V was pared by 1 base and J by 3 bases, with 10 bases between. The CDR3 runs 14 residues. Germline CDR1 SGHDN, CDR2 FVKESK. Here the CDR3 DNA reads TGTGCCAGCAGCCAAGGAGGCCCTGACTACGAGCAGTACTTC. Translating it yields CASSQGGPDYEQYF.

This chain connects TRBV7-9 to TRBJ2-7, with 7 nucleotides matching TRBD2. Looked up from germline, CDR1 is SEHNR and CDR2 is FQNEAQ (reference sequence). The CDR3 is made up of 14 amino acids. V lost 2 bases and J lost 1; bases outside the gene matches: 2. CDR3 nucleotides: TGTGCCAGCAGCTTAAACGGGGGGTCCTACGAGCAGTACTTC. Protein: CASSLNGGSYEQYF.

This clone turned up a few times. The V and J genes are TRBV6-1 and TRBJ1-5; a weak D match, TRBD1 (5 bases). The CDR3 length is 14 residues. Trimming removed 5 bases from V and 5 bases from J, with 13 bases in between. Germline CDR1 reads MNHNS; CDR2 reads SASEGT. CDR3 in DNA: TGTGCCAGCAGTTCCCGTGGGACTGATCAGCCCCAGCATTTT. This translates into CASSSRGTDQPQHF.

This clone was found a few times. The rearrangement uses TRBV5-1 and TRBJ2-3; TRBD2 might be the D (6 bases). CDR3 length equals 14 residues. Between the trimmed V and J ends, which lost 0 bases and 4 bases, there was a span of 9 bases. The germline gives CDR1 SGHRS, CDR2 YFSETQ. DNA of the CDR3: TGCGCCAGCAGCTTGGCGGGAGAGGCAGATACGCAGTATTTT. As protein: CASSLAGEADTQYF.

The genes are TRBV11-3 and TRBJ1-1; D is ambiguous. The CDR3 length is 12 residues. V lost 1 base, J lost 5 bases, and 5 bases lay in between. CDR1 and CDR2 from the germline V gene are SGHNT and YENEEA. The chain's CDR3 is CASSLARTEAFF. DNA for the CDR3: TGTGCCAGCAGCTTAGCGCGGACTGAAGCTTTCTTT.

V is TRBV4-1 and J is TRBJ2-7, with 7 bases lining up with TRBD2. Unmatched junction bases numbered 0, after V lost 1 base and J lost 0 bases. Germline CDR1 reads MGHRA; CDR2 reads YSYEKL. This CDR3 spans 14 amino acids. In nucleotides, the CDR3 is TGCGCCAGCAGCCAAGGCGGGGGCTCCTACGAGCAGTACTTC. It translates to CASSQGGGSYEQYF.

This sequence joins TRBV6-5 and TRBJ1-2; 8 nucleotides agree with TRBD1. The junction had 5 bases not matched to a gene; V was cut back by 5 bases and J by 6 bases. Germline loops: CDR1 MNHEY, CDR2 SVGAGI. The CDR3 has 13 amino acids. The CDR3 region is CASSPGGVDGYTF. In DNA, the CDR3 is TGTGCCAGCAGTCCAGGGGGCGTGGATGGCTACACCTTC.

V usage is TRBV7-3 and J usage is TRBJ2-3; D is unresolved. The CDR3 loop spans 16 amino acids. Trimming took 2 bases from V and 0 from J, leaving 12 bases between them. Germline V gene data show CDR1 as SGHTA and CDR2 as FQGTGA. Here the CDR3 reads CASSLAGGASTDTQYF. The CDR3 nucleotides read TGTGCCAGCAGCTTAGCTGGCGGAGCTAGCACAGATACGCAGTATTTT. The complete variable domain, with remaining parts taken from reference TRBV7-3 and TRBJ2-3, reads GAGVSQTPSNKVTEKGKYVELRCDPISGHTALYWYRQSLGQGPEFLIYFQGTGAADDSGLPNDRFFAVRPEGSVSTLKIQRTERGDSAVYLCASSLAGGASTDTQYFGPGTRLTVL.

V and J are TRBV19 and TRBJ2-1; D unclear. Germline V gene sequence: CDR1 LNHDA, CDR2 SQIVND (reference sequence). The CDR3 runs to 15 residues. Trimming pared 6 bases from V and 5 bases from J, leaving 17 bases between. Here the CDR3 DNA reads TGTGCCAGTAGCACTACCCTCCTCCTGGACAATGAGCAGTTCTTC. Encoded protein: CASSTTLLLDNEQFF.

This clone was counted between two and nine times. Other DNA sequences in this specimen translate into the identical CDR3. The V call is TRBV14, the J call TRBJ1-3, with D tentatively TRBD1 (5 bases). Trimming cost V 4 bases and J 4 bases, with 8 bases left between them. The CDR3 is made up of 13 amino acids. Germline loops: CDR1 SGHDN, CDR2 FVKESK. This CDR3 is CASSPQGGNTIYF. DNA for the CDR3: TGTGCCAGCAGCCCCCAGGGAGGAAACACCATATATTTT.

The chain links TRBV7-2 to TRBJ1-2; D is possibly TRBD1 (6 bases). CDR3 length: 14 amino acids. Between the trimmed V and J ends, which lost 5 bases and 2 bases, there was a span of 12 bases. Germline values: CDR1 SGHTA, CDR2 FQGNSA. CDR3 residues: CASSRQEGNYGYTF. DNA for the CDR3: TGTGCCAGCAGCCGACAGGAAGGAAACTATGGCTACACCTTC.

This clone was counted a single time. The chain has TRBV19 and TRBJ2-1, with TRBD2 matching over 13 bases. The trim removed 6 bases at V and 0 bases at J, leaving 8 bases unmatched. CDR3 size: 18 residues. CDR1 LNHDA and CDR2 SQIVND come from the germline V gene (reference sequence). The CDR3 DNA is TGTGCCAGTAGGTCCGGACTAGCGGGAGTCCCCTCCTACAATGAGCAGTTCTTC. As protein: CASRSGLAGVPSYNEQFF. Together with reference TRBV19 and TRBJ2-1, the CDR3 gives the full variable domain: DGGITQSPKYLFRKEGQNVTLSCEQNLNHDAMYWYRQDPGQGLRLIYYSQIVNDFQKGDIAEGYSVSREKKESFPLTVTSAQKNPTAFYLCASRSGLAGVPSYNEQFFGPGTRLTVL.

The chain employs TRBV7-3 and TRBJ2-1; 8 bases are a match to TRBD1. With V trimmed by 8 bases and J by 7 bases, 4 bases remained unmatched. CDR1 and CDR2 from the germline V gene are SGHTA and FQGTGA. The CDR3 sequence is 12 residues long. The CDR3 is CASGDRSNEQFF. The CDR3 coding sequence is TGTGCCAGCGGGGACAGGAGTAATGAGCAGTTCTTC.

This rearrangement joins TRBV2 to TRBJ2-3; the match to TRBD2 covers 8 bases. This CDR3 is built from 15 residues. V was clipped by 3 bases and J by 2 bases; unmatched bases: 4. Germline V gene data show CDR1 as SNHLY and CDR2 as FYNNEI. The CDR3 loop reads CASSELAGNTDTQYF. CDR3 nucleotide sequence: TGTGCCAGCAGTGAGCTAGCGGGCAACACAGATACGCAGTATTTT.

The chain joins TRBV19 to TRBJ1-1; the D gene is possibly TRBD1 (6 bases). Deletions cut 6 bases from V and 0 bases from J, with 17 bases between. Germline V gene sequence: CDR1 LNHDA, CDR2 SQIVND (reference sequence). The CDR3 runs 16 residues. CDR3 bases: TGTGCCAGTAGCTATGCTTGGACAGACCTGAACACTGAAGCTTTCTTT. Its translation is CASSYAWTDLNTEAFF.

The gene calls are TRBV28 and TRBJ2-1, with 15 bases matching TRBD2. The CDR3 has 21 amino acids. Trimming removed 3 bases from V and 4 bases from J; junction bases left unmatched: 16. Germline CDR1 MDHEN, CDR2 SYDVKM. CDR3 DNA sequence: TGTGCCAGCAGTTTGGTGTTGCGAGGACTAGCGGGAGGGAATACGTACAATGAGCAGTTCTTC. Protein sequence: CASSLVLRGLAGGNTYNEQFF. The whole variable domain, filled in from reference TRBV28 and TRBJ2-1, reads DVKVTQSSRYLVKRTGEKVFLECVQDMDHENMFWYRQDPGLGLRLIYFSYDVKMKEKGDIPEGYSVSREKKERFSLILESASTNQTSMYLCASSLVLRGLAGGNTYNEQFFGPGTRLTVL.

The chain recombines TRBV27 with TRBJ2-1; 10 bases align to TRBD2. V lost 5 bases and J lost 0; bases outside the gene matches: 4. The CDR3 has 16 amino acids. Germline CDR1 reads MNHEY; CDR2 reads SMNVEV (reference sequence). CDR3 bases: TGTGCCAGCAGTGGACCTAGCGGGAGCTCCTACAATGAGCAGTTCTTC. This translates into CASSGPSGSSYNEQFF.

The chain is built from TRBV6-1 and TRBJ2-3, with D tentatively TRBD1 (6 bases). V dropped 6 bases and J dropped 2 bases, with 15 bases sitting between them. The CDR3 has 15 amino acids. Per the germline V gene, CDR1 is MNHNS and CDR2 is SASEGT. CDR3 sequence (DNA): TGTGCCAGCAGCCTTAGGACAGCGTACACAGATACGCAGTATTTT. It yields the protein CASSLRTAYTDTQYF.

The V call is TRBV11-2, the J call TRBJ2-7, with 8 nucleotides matching TRBD1. Unmatched junction bases numbered 6, after V lost 5 bases and J lost 0 bases. The length of the CDR3 is 15 residues. Germline V gene sequence: CDR1 SGHAT, CDR2 FQNNGV. The CDR3 loop reads CASSLGDRSSYEQYF. DNA of the CDR3: TGTGCCAGCAGCCTCGGGGACAGGAGCTCCTACGAGCAGTACTTC.

J is TRBJ2-2 and V is TRBV10-3, with a weak D call TRBD1 (6 bases). The V and J ends lost 4 bases and 4 bases respectively, with 22 bases between them. This CDR3 spans 18 amino acids. The germline V gene has CDR1 ENHRY and CDR2 SYGVKD. The DNA of the CDR3 is TGTGCCATCAGTGGTGAGTTAACAGGGCAAGGACCCACCGGGGAGCTGTTTTTT. As protein: CAISGELTGQGPTGELFF.

The rearrangement uses TRBV19 and TRBJ1-5; D remains ambiguous. The CDR3 is made up of 15 amino acids. V dropped 5 bases and J dropped 0 bases, with 11 bases sitting between them. Germline CDR1 and CDR2: LNHDA and SQIVND (reference sequence). The CDR3 DNA is TGTGCCAGTAGTGCGGACTCTTATAGCAATCAGCCCCAGCATTTT. This translates into CASSADSYSNQPQHF.

V usage is TRBV4-1 and J usage is TRBJ2-7; 7 bases are shared with TRBD2. The closer fit of TRBJ2-5 to the DNA end suggests the J call may be wrong. The CDR3 runs to 15 residues. Germline V gives CDR1 MGHRA, CDR2 YSYEKL. The CDR3, as DNA: TGCGCCAGCAGCCAAGAGGCGGGGGTGGGGGAGACCCAGTACTTC. Its protein is CASSQEAGVGETQYF.